These 21 T cell receptor beta chains originate from one sample sequenced in a study of cytomegalovirus exposure and HLA in healthy donors. Both 60 Vbeta primers and 13 Jbeta primers went into the PCR. Method: immunoSEQ multiplex PCR; TCRdb's copy keeps in-frame clones and lacks some. The sample has 160,000 or so clones; 87% are singletons. Source material: PBMCs. The receptors derive from a woman in her 30s in good health and CMV-seronegative.

V and J are TRBV19 and TRBJ2-1; 12 bases map to TRBD2. V trimming: 7 bases; J trimming: 9 bases; junction bases outside the gene matches: 10. Germline V gene lookup returns CDR1 LNHDA and CDR2 SQIVND (reference sequence). The CDR3 contains 15 residues. For the CDR3, the DNA is TGTGCCAGTACCGCGACTAGCGGGAGCAGGGGTGAGCAGTTCTTC. This codes for CASTATSGSRGEQFF.

The CDR3 DNA is TGTGCCAGCGTTTCCGGGAGCTATGGCTACACCTTC. The encoded protein is CASVSGSYGYTF. The rearrangement joins TRBV28 to TRBJ1-2, with no clear D. The germline V and J ends were trimmed by 8 bases and 4 bases, with 11 bases remaining between them. This CDR3 is 12 amino acids long. Per the germline V gene, CDR1 is MDHEN and CDR2 is SYDVKM.

The V gene is TRBV7-2, the J gene TRBJ2-1; 9 bases match TRBD1. Per the germline V gene, CDR1 is SGHTA and CDR2 is FQGNSA. The CDR3 contains 15 residues. V was pared by 5 bases and J by 8 bases, with 10 bases of the junction left unmatched. The CDR3 region has the DNA TGTGCCAGCAGCCCTCCGGGACAGGGTGCAGATGAGCAGTTCTTC. This encodes CASSPPGQGADEQFF. The complete variable domain, with remaining parts taken from reference TRBV7-2 and TRBJ2-1, reads GAGVSQSPSNKVTEKGKDVELRCDPISGHTALYWYRQSLGQGLEFLIYFQGNSAPDKSGLPSDRFSAERTGGSVSTLTIQRTQQEDSAVYLCASSPPGQGADEQFFGPGTRLTVL.

V and J are TRBV4-1 and TRBJ2-7; D is unclear. Trimming stripped 0 bases from V and 0 bases from J, with 6 bases between. The CDR3 loop spans 14 amino acids. CDR1 is MGHRA and CDR2 is YSYEKL in the germline V gene. CDR3 in DNA: TGCGCCAGCAGCCAAGATCCGAGCTCCTACGAGCAGTACTTC. Its protein is CASSQDPSSYEQYF.

The gene calls are TRBV7-6 and TRBJ1-1; 10 bases agree with TRBD1. This CDR3 contains 14 residues. The V segment lost 7 bases and the J segment 6 bases; nucleotides outside the gene matches: 8. Germline-derived CDR1 and CDR2 are SGHVS and FNYEAQ. CDR3 region: CASTTGQGSSEAFF. As DNA, the CDR3 is TGTGCCAGCACCACGGGACAGGGGAGCTCTGAAGCTTTCTTT.

The rearrangement links TRBV30 to TRBJ2-5; 10 bases line up with TRBD2. The V gene end was trimmed by 1 base and the J gene end by 4 bases; junction bases not matched to a gene: 6. CDR1 and CDR2 from the germline V gene are GTSNPN and SVGIG (reference sequence). The CDR3 has 15 residues. The CDR3 nucleotides read TGTGCCTGGAGTGAGCTAGCGGGAGCTGCAGAGACCCAGTACTTC. Translated: CAWSELAGAAETQYF.

V gene TRBV5-1 combines with J gene TRBJ2-3; 7 bases agree with TRBD2. CDR1 is SGHRS and CDR2 is YFSETQ in the germline V gene. This CDR3 contains 16 residues. V gave up 0 bases and J gave up 1 base; unmatched junction bases: 5. This chain's CDR3 is CASSLGDYGGTDTQYF. CDR3 DNA: TGCGCCAGCAGCTTGGGGGACTACGGGGGCACAGATACGCAGTATTTT.

This chain uses TRBV20-1 with TRBJ2-1, with unresolved D. CDR3 size: 10 residues. CDR1 and CDR2 (germline): DFQATT, SNEGSKA (reference sequence). The V end was cut by 2 bases, the J end by 10 bases, with 6 bases between. In DNA, the CDR3 is TGCAGTGCTAGAATAGTCGAGCAGTTCTTC. Amino acid sequence: CSARIVEQFF.

CDR3 loop: CASSLYFGGRETQYF. In DNA, the CDR3 is TGTGCCAGCAGCTTATACTTCGGGGGGCGAGAGACCCAGTACTTC. J is TRBJ2-5 and V is TRBV11-2, with TRBD2 as a possible D gene (7 bases). Per the germline V gene, CDR1 is SGHAT and CDR2 is FQNNGV. This CDR3 has 15 amino acids. The V end lost 2 bases, the J end lost 4 bases, and 14 bases lay between the germline ends.

The gene calls are TRBV9 and TRBJ2-1; perhaps TRBD2 as D (6 bases). CDR3 size: 14 residues. Per the germline V gene, CDR1 is SGDLS and CDR2 is YYNGEE. Trimming cost V 0 bases and J 10 bases, with 14 bases left between them. The DNA of the CDR3 is TGTGCCAGCAGCGTAGATGGAGGGAGGTACGAGCAGTTCTTC. This sequence encodes CASSVDGGRYEQFF.

The genes are TRBV19 and TRBJ2-4, with D possibly matching TRBD1 (6 bases). The CDR3 is 17 residues long. V lost 6 bases to trimming and J lost 3 bases, with 21 bases between them. Germline-derived CDR1 and CDR2 are LNHDA and SQIVND (reference sequence). CDR3 sequence reads: CASSRDRRREGKNIQYF. The CDR3, as DNA: TGTGCCAGTAGCCGTGACAGGAGACGAGAGGGCAAAAACATTCAGTACTTC.

The chain carries TRBV6-1 and TRBJ1-5, with TRBD1 matching over 9 bases. This CDR3 has 15 amino acids. V shed 6 bases, J shed 3 bases, and the junction held 6 bases outside the gene matches. Germline CDR1 reads MNHNS; CDR2 reads SASEGT. CDR3 sequence: CASRQGAKPNQPQHF. The CDR3 coding sequence is TGTGCCAGCAGACAGGGGGCGAAGCCCAATCAGCCCCAGCATTTT.

The rearrangement uses TRBV28 and TRBJ1-2; TRBD1 matches 7 bases. This CDR3 contains 13 residues. Germline loops: CDR1 MDHEN, CDR2 SYDVKM. With 10 bases clipped from V and 0 bases from J, the junction kept 5 bases outside the gene matches. CDR3 sequence reads: CATRDSSNYGYTF. In nucleotides, the CDR3 is TGTGCCACCCGGGACAGCTCTAACTATGGCTACACCTTC.

The V and J genes are TRBV11-2 and TRBJ1-6; D may be TRBD1 (5 bases). This CDR3 has 16 residues. Germline V gives CDR1 SGHAT, CDR2 FQNNGV. The V end lost 6 bases, the J end lost 8 bases, and 20 bases lay between the germline ends. The CDR3 region has the DNA TGTGCCAGCAGAACAGGTCTCCAGAGACTGGATTCACCCCTCCACTTT. The encoded protein is CASRTGLQRLDSPLHF. Drawing the rest from reference TRBV11-2 and TRBJ1-6, the complete variable domain is EAGVAQSPRYKIIEKRQSVAFWCNPISGHATLYWYQQILGQGPKLLIQFQNNGVVDDSQLPKDRFSAERLKGVDSTLKIQPAKLEDSAVYLCASRTGLQRLDSPLHFGNGTRLTVT.

This clone has only one observation. V is TRBV2 and J is TRBJ2-2; 7 bases line up with TRBD2. The CDR3 extends over 13 amino acids. Germline CDR1 SNHLY, CDR2 FYNNEI. With V trimmed by 7 bases and J by 7 bases, 6 bases remained unmatched. In nucleotides, the CDR3 is TGTGCCAGCACCATAAGGACTAGCGGGGAGCTGTTTTTT. It encodes CASTIRTSGELFF. Combining the CDR3 with reference TRBV2 and TRBJ2-2 gives the whole variable domain EPEVTQTPSHQVTQMGQEVILRCVPISNHLYFYWYRQILGQKVEFLVSFYNNEISEKSEIFDDQFSVERPDGSNFTLKIRSTKLEDSAMYFCASTIRTSGELFFGEGSRLTVL.

The chain combines TRBV21-1 with TRBJ2-7; the table names TRBD2, a call not compared with the DNA. TRBV21-1 is tagged as a pseudogene. CDR3 length: 15 amino acids. The DNA of the CDR3 is TGTGCCAGCAGCAAAATACCTCGGAGGGCCTACGAGCAGTACTTC. Protein product: CASSKIPRRAYEQYF.

The chain joins TRBV29-1 to TRBJ2-1; 8 nucleotides agree with TRBD2. V was clipped by 8 bases and J by 5 bases; unmatched bases: 5. Germline loops: CDR1 SQVTM, CDR2 ANQGSEA. This CDR3 region has 12 residues. The chain's CDR3 is CSFGLANNEQFF. CDR3 bases: TGCAGCTTTGGACTAGCCAACAATGAGCAGTTCTTC.

J is TRBJ1-1 and V is TRBV7-9; D gene ambiguous. The CDR3 is 10 residues long. Germline CDR1 reads SEHNR; CDR2 reads FQNEAQ (reference sequence). Trimming removed 5 bases from V and 8 bases from J, with 6 bases in between. The CDR3 DNA reads as TGTGCCAGCAGCGCGACAGAAGCTTTCTTT. Its protein is CASSATEAFF.

The rearrangement joins TRBV29-1 to TRBJ2-7, with TRBD1 as a possible D gene (6 bases). Germline V CDR1 and CDR2: SQVTM, ANQGSEA. Trimming cost V 0 bases and J 9 bases, with 27 bases left between them. The CDR3 sequence is 17 residues long. CDR3 DNA: TGCAGCGTTGAAGATCGGGCAGGGGCAACGGCCTTCCTAGGGCAGTACTTC. It translates to CSVEDRAGATAFLGQYF.

This chain connects TRBV5-1 to TRBJ2-1; 10 nucleotides line up with TRBD2. Germline CDR1 SGHRS, CDR2 YFSETQ. CDR3 length: 16 amino acids. Trimming at V came to 0 bases and at J to 7 bases, leaving 7 bases not matched to a gene. CDR3 nucleotide sequence: TGCGCCAGCAGCTTGGCCATGAGCGGGGGGGCTAATGAGCAGTTCTTC. Its protein product is CASSLAMSGGANEQFF.

The chain is built from TRBV29-1 and TRBJ1-2; TRBD1 matches at 8 bases. V dropped 6 bases and J dropped 0; count of bases not matched to a gene: 6. This CDR3 spans 14 amino acids. CDR1 is SQVTM and CDR2 is ANQGSEA in the germline V gene. The CDR3 here is CSVGQGRANYGYTF. CDR3 DNA sequence: TGCAGCGTCGGACAGGGAAGGGCTAACTATGGCTACACCTTC.